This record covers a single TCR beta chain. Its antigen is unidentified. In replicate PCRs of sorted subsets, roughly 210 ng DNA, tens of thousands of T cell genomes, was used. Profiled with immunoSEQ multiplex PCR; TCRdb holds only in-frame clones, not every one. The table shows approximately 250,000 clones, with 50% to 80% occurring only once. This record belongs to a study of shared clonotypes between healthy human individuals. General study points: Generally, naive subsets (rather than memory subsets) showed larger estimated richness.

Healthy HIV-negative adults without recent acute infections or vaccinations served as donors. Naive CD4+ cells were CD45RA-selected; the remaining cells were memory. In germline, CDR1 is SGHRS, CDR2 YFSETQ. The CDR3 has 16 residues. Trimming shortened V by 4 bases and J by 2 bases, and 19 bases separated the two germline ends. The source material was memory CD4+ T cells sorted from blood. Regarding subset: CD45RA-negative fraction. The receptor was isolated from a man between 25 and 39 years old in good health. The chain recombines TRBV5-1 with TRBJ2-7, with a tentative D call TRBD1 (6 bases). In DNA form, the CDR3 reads TGCGCCAGCAGCGGTTCGACCGGACAGCCGACCTACGAGCAGTACTTC. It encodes CASSGSTGQPTYEQYF.